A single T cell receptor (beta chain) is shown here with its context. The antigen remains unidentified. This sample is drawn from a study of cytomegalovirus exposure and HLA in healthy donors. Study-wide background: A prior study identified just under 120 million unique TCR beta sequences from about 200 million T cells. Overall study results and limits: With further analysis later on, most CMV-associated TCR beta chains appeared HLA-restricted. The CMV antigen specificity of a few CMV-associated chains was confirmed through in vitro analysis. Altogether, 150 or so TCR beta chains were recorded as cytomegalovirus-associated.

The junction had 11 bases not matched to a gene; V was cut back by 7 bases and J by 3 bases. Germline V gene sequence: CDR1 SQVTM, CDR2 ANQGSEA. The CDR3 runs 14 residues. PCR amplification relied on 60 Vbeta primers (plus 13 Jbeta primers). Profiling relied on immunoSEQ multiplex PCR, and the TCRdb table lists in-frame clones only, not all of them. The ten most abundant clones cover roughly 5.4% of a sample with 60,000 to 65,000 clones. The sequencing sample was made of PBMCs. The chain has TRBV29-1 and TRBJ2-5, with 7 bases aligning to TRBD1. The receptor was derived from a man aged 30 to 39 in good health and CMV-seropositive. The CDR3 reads CSGTGTVGEETQYF. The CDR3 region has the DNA TGCAGCGGTACAGGGACAGTGGGAGAAGAGACCCAGTACTTC.